Presented here are 27 T cell receptor beta chains from one specimen sequenced in a study of molecular identifiers for immune sequencing clone quantification (dated by TCRdb to 2016 to 2019). The library was built by means of PCR. TCRdb shows the sequencer as NextSeq 500. The public reads were quality trimmed at Q25 with fastp and then assembled into clones with MiXCR by TCRdb, keeping productive beta chains. Rows matching on CDR3 protein sequence are summarized as one entry with the most common DNA and genes. This sample lists approximately 500,000 distinct CDR3 sequences; around 23% were detected once. Around 0.76% of the sample is in the top ten clones. The sequencing input was naive CD8+ T cells from blood, with Jurkat cell RNA spiked in. The cell subset or site label, as the study defines it: FACS-sorted CD8+CD4-CCR7+CD45RA+ naive T cells. All receptors come from a human donor in good health. Some libraries in this study had Jurkat cell RNA spiked in.

Points on this clonotype: Possible read error: a much larger clone is one base away. This chain uses TRBV7-2 with TRBJ2-3; no reliable D call. The V end lost 4 bases, the J end lost 4 bases, and 12 bases lay between the germline ends. CDR3 length: 14 residues. Germline V gene lookup returns CDR1 SGHTA and CDR2 FQGNSA. The CDR3 nucleotides read TGTGCCAGCAGCTGGGCTTGCGGCCCAGATACGCAGTATTTT. Its translation is CASSWACGPDTQYF.

The chain combines TRBV24-1 with TRBJ2-3; D is perhaps TRBD2 (6 bases). The V and J ends lost 9 bases and 0 bases respectively, with 12 bases between them. Germline assignment: CDR1 KGHDR and CDR2 SFDVKD. The CDR3 has 14 residues. In nucleotides, the CDR3 is TGTGCCACCGGCCTAGCGTCTAGCACAGATACGCAGTATTTT. Translating it yields CATGLASSTDTQYF.

This chain uses TRBV20-1 with TRBJ1-1; D unresolved. Germline loops: CDR1 DFQATT, CDR2 SNEGSKA (reference sequence). V lost 0 bases and J lost 5, with 10 bases in between. The CDR3 is 13 amino acids. CDR3 in DNA: TGCAGTGCTAGAGAAGGGCAGCGGACTGAAGCTTTCTTT. Its protein product is CSAREGQRTEAFF.

This clonotype has at least ten counts. The CDR3 region is CASSLRYRLTVTDTQYF. DNA of the CDR3: TGTGCCAGCAGTTTAAGGTACCGACTAACCGTCACAGATACGCAGTATTTT. The genes are TRBV28 and TRBJ2-3; a weak D match, TRBD2 (5 bases). Trimming stripped 2 bases from V and 2 bases from J, with 17 bases between. Looked up from germline, CDR1 is MDHEN and CDR2 is SYDVKM. This CDR3 is 17 amino acids long.

Only a few counts were recorded for this clonotype. The chain couples TRBV27 to TRBJ2-2, with 10 bases fitting TRBD1. CDR1 MNHEY and CDR2 SMNVEV come from the germline V gene (reference sequence). This CDR3 spans 17 amino acids. After removal of 8 bases from V and 0 bases from J, the junction contained 9 bases not matched to a gene. In nucleotides, the CDR3 is TGTGCCAGCGGGGATAGACAGGGGGCCGCGAACACCGGGGAGCTGTTTTTT. Amino acid sequence: CASGDRQGAANTGELFF.

The chain employs TRBV2 and TRBJ1-1; D gene unclear. Trimming left V 10 bases short and J 5 bases short, with 8 bases between. The CDR3 extends over 10 amino acids. The germline V gene has CDR1 SNHLY and CDR2 FYNNEI. The CDR3 loop is CATTFTEAFF. CDR3 sequence (DNA): TGTGCCACCACTTTTACTGAAGCTTTCTTT.

This clonotype was picked up many times. This sequence joins TRBV7-2 and TRBJ1-1, with D possibly TRBD1 on 6 matching bases. V was clipped by 5 bases and J by 4 bases, with 17 bases between them. CDR1 and CDR2 from the germline V gene are SGHTA and FQGNSA. The CDR3 contains 15 residues. CDR3 sequence: CASSAPQGQVTEAFF. CDR3 coding DNA: TGTGCCAGCAGCGCCCCGCAGGGGCAAGTCACTGAAGCTTTCTTT.

This clonotype turned up a few times. The junction does not match germline at one end; this may be a read error. The chain employs TRBV9 and TRBJ2-1, with 8 bases fitting TRBD1. The length of the CDR3 is 16 residues. Germline V gene sequence: CDR1 SGDLS, CDR2 YYNGEE. As DNA, the CDR3 is TGTGCCAGCAGCATCTCCGGGACAGGCTCCTACAATGAGCAGTTTTTC. This encodes CASSISGTGSYNEQFF.

The chain combines TRBV7-9 with TRBJ2-7; weak D call: TRBD2 (6 bases). The CDR3 consists of 14 residues. V was shortened by 7 bases and J by 2 bases, with 15 bases between the two germline ends. Germline V gives CDR1 SEHNR, CDR2 FQNEAQ (reference sequence). In DNA, the CDR3 is TGTGCCAGCACCCGCGGGGACTTACCCTACGAGCAGTACTTC. As protein: CASTRGDLPYEQYF.

The J gene is TRBJ2-7, the V gene TRBV3-1; possibly TRBD1 for D (6 bases). V lost 4 bases to trimming and J lost 1 base, with 17 bases between them. Germline V gene data show CDR1 as LGHDT and CDR2 as YNNKEL (reference sequence). The length of the CDR3 is 16 residues. CDR3 sequence reads: CASSRSPLGASYEQYF. In DNA, the CDR3 is TGTGCCAGCAGCCGGTCCCCCCTGGGGGCGTCCTACGAGCAGTACTTC.

The J gene is TRBJ2-3, the V gene TRBV15; D remains unclear. Per the germline V gene, CDR1 is LNHNV and CDR2 is YYDKDF (reference sequence). Trimming pared 4 bases from V and 3 bases from J, leaving 14 bases between. CDR3 length: 15 residues. The CDR3 loop reads CATSKFLDGTDTQYF. The CDR3 DNA sequence: TGTGCCACCAGCAAATTCCTAGATGGAACAGATACGCAGTATTTT.

Concerning this clonotype itself: An end of the junction does not agree with germline; a read error may underlie this. The chain joins TRBV6-2 or TRBV6-3 to TRBJ1-5; D ambiguous. This CDR3 contains 12 residues. Germline CDR1 MNHEY, CDR2 SVGEGT. CDR3 loop: CASSHSGQPQHF. The CDR3, as DNA: TGTGCCAGCAGTCACTCTGGGCAGCCCCAGCATTTT.

This chain uses TRBV30 with TRBJ2-3; D remains unclear. CDR1 is GTSNPN, CDR2 SVGIG, per germline (reference sequence). Between the trimmed V and J ends, which lost 5 bases and 2 bases, there was a span of 20 bases. The CDR3 is made up of 16 amino acids. Here the CDR3 DNA reads TGTGCCTGGGACCGCCTTGGGTTAGAATTCACAGATACGCAGTATTTT. This gives the protein CAWDRLGLEFTDTQYF.

This clonotype was recorded at least ten times. The chain carries TRBV27 and TRBJ2-5; D not certain. This CDR3 is 14 amino acids long. Germline V lookup: CDR1 MNHEY, CDR2 SMNVEV (reference sequence). V was clipped by 1 base and J by 5 bases, with 11 bases between them. The CDR3 sequence is CASSLYGQFETQYF. The DNA for the CDR3 is TGTGCCAGCAGTTTATATGGTCAGTTCGAGACCCAGTACTTC.

There are a few counts of this clonotype. The chain carries TRBV9 and TRBJ2-2; perhaps TRBD2 as D (5 bases). The germline V gene has CDR1 SGDLS and CDR2 YYNGEE. With 5 bases removed from V and 2 bases from J, the gap between germline ends came to 7 bases. This CDR3 spans 13 amino acids. The CDR3 coding sequence is TGTGCCAGCAGGGGAGTAAACACCGGGGAGCTGTTTTTT. This sequence encodes CASRGVNTGELFF.

This clonotype was seen repeatedly, ten times or more. The J gene is TRBJ2-1, the V gene TRBV30, with D unclear. Trimming stripped 2 bases from V and 8 bases from J, with 4 bases between. The CDR3 sequence is 10 residues long. The germline V gene has CDR1 GTSNPN and CDR2 SVGIG (reference sequence). CDR3 coding DNA: TGTGCCTGGAGTACCGATGAGCAGTTCTTC. This codes for CAWSTDEQFF.

With regard to this clonotype: A single base separates this from a much larger clone, so it may be a read error. The rearrangement links TRBV29-1 to TRBJ2-2, with D hard to call. CDR1 is SQVTM, CDR2 ANQGSEA, per germline. The CDR3 sequence is 14 residues long. CDR3 region: CIVDLTSNTGELFF. The CDR3 bases are TGCATCGTCGATCTTACATCGAACACCGGGGAGCTGTTTTTT.

This clonotype was seen a handful of times. The genes are TRBV6-2 or TRBV6-3 and TRBJ2-7; D ambiguous. V was cut by 6 bases and J by 5 bases, with 14 bases left in between. Per the germline V gene, CDR1 is MNHEY and CDR2 is SVGEGT. The CDR3 has 13 residues. The CDR3 DNA follows: TGTGCCAGCAGCAGTTACCATGGGGACGAGCAGTACTTC. This gives the protein CASSSYHGDEQYF.

On this clonotype itself: A much larger clonotype is one base distant, so this may be a read error. The V and J genes are TRBV4-1 and TRBJ1-5; D remains unclear. Germline loops: CDR1 MGHRA, CDR2 YSYEKL. CDR3 length equals 15 residues. This CDR3 reads CASGQDKGFYQPQHF. DNA for the CDR3: TGCGCCAGCGGCCAAGATAAAGGGTTTTACCAGCCCCAGCATTTT.

Ten or more counts support this clonotype. This chain joins TRBV27 and TRBJ1-1; a weak D match, TRBD1 (6 bases). In germline, CDR1 is MNHEY, CDR2 SMNVEV (reference sequence). The V end lost 2 bases, the J end lost 0 bases, and 13 bases lay between the germline ends. There are 16 residues in the CDR3. The CDR3 DNA follows: TGTGCCAGCAGTTTAACGGGGGCGGCCATGAACACTGAAGCTTTCTTT. This encodes CASSLTGAAMNTEAFF.

The rearrangement joins TRBV5-1 to TRBJ2-7; tentative D call: TRBD1 (6 bases). The CDR3 has 15 residues. Trimming removed 0 bases from V and 5 bases from J, with 15 bases in between. Germline V lookup: CDR1 SGHRS, CDR2 YFSETQ. CDR3 coding DNA: TGCGCCAGCAGCTTGGGATCAGGGGTAATCGACGAGCAGTACTTC. Residues: CASSLGSGVIDEQYF.

This clonotype was counted ten times or more. The J gene is TRBJ2-1, the V gene TRBV7-3; D is uncertain. This CDR3 region has 14 residues. Germline V gives CDR1 SGHTA, CDR2 FQGTGA. The V gene lost 2 bases and the J gene lost 6 bases, with 11 bases spanning the gap. CDR3 loop: CASSLGVLSNEQFF. The DNA of the CDR3 is TGTGCCAGCAGCTTAGGGGTCCTGAGCAATGAGCAGTTCTTC.

This clonotype was observed at least ten times. The chain carries TRBV9 and TRBJ2-7; 8 nucleotides match TRBD1. The germline V gene encodes CDR1 SGDLS and CDR2 YYNGEE. This CDR3 is 14 amino acids long. The V segment lost 3 bases and the J segment 2 bases; nucleotides outside the gene matches: 4. DNA for the CDR3: TGTGCCAGCAGCGCCACAGGGGGAACCTACGAGCAGTACTTC. This encodes CASSATGGTYEQYF.

This clonotype was seen at least ten times. The DNA is omitted, as the CDR3 cannot be located on it reliably, and the CDR3 follows TCRdb's listing. This chain uses TRBV29-1 with TRBJ2-5; the DNA was not compared with TRBD2, the D call given in the table. The CDR3 contains 19 residues when both ends are counted. The germline CDR1 and CDR2 sequences are SQVTM and ANQGSEA. CDR3 protein: CTFISAAGVSGRKQETQYF.

This clonotype turned up a few times. This chain uses TRBV7-9 with TRBJ1-5; 7 positions agree with TRBD1. V trimming: 5 bases; J trimming: 0 bases; junction bases outside the gene matches: 4. The CDR3 length is 15 residues. CDR1 SEHNR and CDR2 FQNEAQ come from the germline V gene (reference sequence). CDR3 nucleotides: TGTGCCAGCAGCCCAGGGACAGCTAGCAATCAGCCCCAGCATTTT. Translated: CASSPGTASNQPQHF.

This chain links TRBV7-6 with TRBJ2-7, with D hard to call. Germline lookup yields CDR1 SGHVS and CDR2 FNYEAQ. The CDR3 is 12 amino acids. V was trimmed by 6 bases and J by 6 bases, leaving 12 bases between them. CDR3 in DNA: TGTGCCAGCAGTCCGACCGCGGCCGAGCAGTACTTC. Its translation is CASSPTAAEQYF. Full variable domain (outside the CDR3, taken from reference TRBV7-6 and TRBJ2-7): GAGVSQSPRYKVTKRGQDVALRCDPISGHVSLYWYRQALGQGPEFLTYFNYEAQQDKSGLPNDRFSAERPEGSISTLTIQRTEQRDSAMYRCASSPTAAEQYFGPGTRLTVT.

For the CDR3, the DNA is TGTGCCAGCAGCGTAAATTCTGTTGTTAACGGGGAGCTGTTTTTT. Encoded protein: CASSVNSVVNGELFF. J is TRBJ2-2 and V is TRBV9; D is unresolved. CDR1 and CDR2 from the germline V gene are SGDLS and YYNGEE. The CDR3 loop spans 15 amino acids. Trimming removed 1 base from V and 7 bases from J, with 14 bases in between.